This TCR beta chain was identified during a study of OX40 agonist ivuxolimab in advanced cancers. The wider study: Aged roughly 23 to 79 with a mean of roughly 65 years, they were around 85% male. General observations from the study: Part of the nonresponder group also had normalized T-cell clonal expansion that was low.

Turning to this clone: Its antigen is not known.

CDR3 length equals 17 residues. Germline V gene sequence: CDR1 MDHEN, CDR2 SYDVKM. V lost 5 bases and J lost 6, with 20 bases in between. TCRdb's copy holds only in-frame clones and misses some; the assay was immunoSEQ multiplex PCR. The table shows around 40,000 clones, with about 87% occurring only once. The chain links TRBV28 to TRBJ1-6; tentative D call: TRBD1 (5 bases). This material consisted of CD4+ or CD8+ T cells sorted from blood, taken in a trial of the OX40 agonist ivuxolimab. The sequence was obtained from an adult with an advanced solid tumor such as melanoma, head and neck, liver or kidney cancer. CDR3 region: CASSGVPTASINSPLHF. CDR3 nucleotide sequence: TGTGCCAGCAGTGGAGTACCGACAGCTTCTATTAATTCACCCCTCCACTTT.